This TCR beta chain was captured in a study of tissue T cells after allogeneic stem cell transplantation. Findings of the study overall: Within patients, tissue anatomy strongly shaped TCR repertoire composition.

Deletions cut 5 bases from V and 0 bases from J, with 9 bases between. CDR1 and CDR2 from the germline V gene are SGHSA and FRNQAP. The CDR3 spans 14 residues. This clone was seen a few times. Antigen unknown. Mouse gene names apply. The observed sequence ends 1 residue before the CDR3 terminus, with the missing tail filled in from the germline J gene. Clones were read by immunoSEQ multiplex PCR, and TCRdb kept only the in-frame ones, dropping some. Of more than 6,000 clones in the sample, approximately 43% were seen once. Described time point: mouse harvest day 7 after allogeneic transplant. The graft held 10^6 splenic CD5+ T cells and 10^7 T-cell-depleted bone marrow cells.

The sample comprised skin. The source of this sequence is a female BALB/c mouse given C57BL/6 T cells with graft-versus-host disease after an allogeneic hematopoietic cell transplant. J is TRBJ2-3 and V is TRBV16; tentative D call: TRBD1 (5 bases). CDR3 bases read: TGTGCAAGCAGCAAACAGGATAGTGCAGAAACGCTGTAT. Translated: CASSKQDSAETLY. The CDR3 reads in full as CASSKQDSAETLYF.